The 11 T cell receptor beta chains reported below all come from one sample, sequenced in a study of shared clonotypes between healthy human individuals. Here immunoSEQ multiplex PCR was the method, and the copy in TCRdb shows in-frame clones only, minus some. The table has roughly 2 million clones, 85% to 95% seen once. Sequenced material: naive CD4+ T cells sorted from blood. Subset specified: CD45RA+ positively selected. These receptor sequences come from a man aged 18 to 35 in good health.

The chain employs TRBV7-9 and TRBJ2-3; 9 bases agree with TRBD2. The CDR3 spans 15 residues. From germline, CDR1 is SEHNR and CDR2 FQNEAQ (reference sequence). Trimming removed 3 bases from V and 7 bases from J; junction bases left unmatched: 8. CDR3 nucleotide sequence: TGTGCCAGCAGCTTTGATGCGGGAGGGCCCTATACGCAGTATTTT. This codes for CASSFDAGGPYTQYF.

This chain joins TRBV11-2 and TRBJ2-7, with D uncertain. The CDR3 contains 11 residues. The germline CDR1 and CDR2 sequences are SGHAT and FQNNGV. Trimming removed 5 bases at V and 1 base at J, with 3 bases between. The CDR3 DNA reads as TGTGCCAGCAGCGGGTCCTACGAGCAGTACTTC. Its translation: CASSGSYEQYF.

The V gene is TRBV29-1, the J gene TRBJ2-7; possibly TRBD1 or TRBD2 for D (7 bases each). The CDR3 contains 15 residues. Trimming took 6 bases from V and 4 from J, leaving 22 bases between them. Per germline, CDR1 SQVTM and CDR2 ANQGSEA. The CDR3 bases are TGCAGCGTACGCTCGGGAGGACAGGAGCTTTACGAGCAGTACTTC. Its translation is CSVRSGGQELYEQYF.

The rearrangement joins TRBV5-4 to TRBJ2-4, with D tentatively TRBD1 or TRBD2 (6 bases each). Trimming pared 4 bases from V and 9 bases from J, leaving 17 bases between. There are 14 residues in the CDR3. Germline V CDR1 and CDR2: SGHNT, YYREEE (reference sequence). The CDR3 DNA is TGTGCCAGCAGCCCCGCTGGGGGGACAATCATTCAGTACTTC. This sequence encodes CASSPAGGTIIQYF.

V and J are TRBV4-3 and TRBJ2-3; 7 nucleotides align to TRBD2. This CDR3 comprises 15 residues. With 3 bases clipped from V and 2 bases from J, the junction kept 5 bases outside the gene matches. Germline CDR1 reads LGHNA; CDR2 reads YSLEER. CDR3 sequence: CASSQGTKTTDTQYF. Written as DNA, the CDR3 is TGCGCCAGCAGCCAGGGGACTAAGACCACAGATACGCAGTATTTT.

The chain recombines TRBV2 with TRBJ2-7, with D possibly TRBD1 on 6 matching bases. The better agreement between TRBJ2-5 and the DNA end casts doubt on the J call. This CDR3 comprises 13 residues. Germline V lookup: CDR1 SNHLY, CDR2 FYNNEI. CDR3 DNA sequence: TGTGCCAGCAGTGGAGGACAGAAAGAGACCCAGTACTTC. Protein: CASSGGQKETQYF.

V usage is TRBV7-9 and J usage is TRBJ2-7, with D perhaps TRBD1 (5 bases). Germline V gene data show CDR1 as SEHNR and CDR2 as FQNEAQ (reference sequence). The V and J ends lost 1 base and 3 bases respectively, with 10 bases between them. The CDR3 loop spans 14 amino acids. The DNA of the CDR3 is TGTGCCAGCAGCTTAGAGTTCGGACACTACGAGCAGTACTTC. Translating it yields CASSLEFGHYEQYF.

The V gene is TRBV28, the J gene TRBJ2-7; perhaps TRBD2 as D (6 bases). V was clipped by 5 bases and J by 2 bases, with 10 bases between them. Germline V gene lookup returns CDR1 MDHEN and CDR2 SYDVKM. This CDR3 has 13 residues. The CDR3 here is CASSGGKTYEQYF. As DNA, the CDR3 is TGTGCCAGCAGTGGGGGGAAGACCTACGAGCAGTACTTC.

V and J are TRBV5-4 and TRBJ2-2, with D tentatively TRBD1 (6 bases). CDR3 size: 15 residues. The germline CDR1 and CDR2 sequences are SGHNT and YYREEE (reference sequence). Trimming took off 4 bases at V and 2 bases at J, with 12 bases between the two ends. CDR3 in amino acids: CASSRDRQNTGELFF. The CDR3 DNA follows: TGTGCCAGCAGCCGTGACAGGCAAAACACCGGGGAGCTGTTTTTT.

The V and J genes are TRBV6-5 and TRBJ1-6; D is ambiguous. The V and J ends lost 6 bases and 2 bases respectively, with 11 bases between them. The CDR3 totals 15 residues. Germline CDR1 and CDR2: MNHEY and SVGAGI. The CDR3 nucleotides read TGTGCCAGCAGAACTTCCGGTACCTATAATTCACCCCTCCACTTT. This translates into CASRTSGTYNSPLHF.

The chain links TRBV11-2 to TRBJ2-3; D perhaps matches TRBD2 (7 bases). Trimming left V 0 bases short and J 1 base short, with 14 bases between. CDR3 length: 17 residues. The germline gives CDR1 SGHAT, CDR2 FQNNGV. CDR3 in DNA: TGTGCCAGCAGCTTAGATTCCGGGGGGCTAGGCACAGATACGCAGTATTTT. Translated: CASSLDSGGLGTDTQYF.